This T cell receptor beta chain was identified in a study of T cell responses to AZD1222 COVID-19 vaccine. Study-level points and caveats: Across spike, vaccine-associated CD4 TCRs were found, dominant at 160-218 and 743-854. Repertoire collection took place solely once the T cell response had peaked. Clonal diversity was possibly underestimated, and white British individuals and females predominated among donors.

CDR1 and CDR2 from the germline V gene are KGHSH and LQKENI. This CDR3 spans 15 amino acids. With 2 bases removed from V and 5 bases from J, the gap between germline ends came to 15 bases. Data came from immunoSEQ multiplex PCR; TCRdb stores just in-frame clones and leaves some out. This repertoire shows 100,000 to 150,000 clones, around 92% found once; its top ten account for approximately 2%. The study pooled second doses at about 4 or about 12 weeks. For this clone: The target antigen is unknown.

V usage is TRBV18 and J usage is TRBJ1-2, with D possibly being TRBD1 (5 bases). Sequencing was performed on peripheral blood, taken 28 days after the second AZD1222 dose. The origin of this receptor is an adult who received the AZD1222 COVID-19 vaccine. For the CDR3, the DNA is TGTGCCAGCTCACCAGGGGCGGGGTTTCATTATGGCTACACCTTC. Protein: CASSPGAGFHYGYTF.